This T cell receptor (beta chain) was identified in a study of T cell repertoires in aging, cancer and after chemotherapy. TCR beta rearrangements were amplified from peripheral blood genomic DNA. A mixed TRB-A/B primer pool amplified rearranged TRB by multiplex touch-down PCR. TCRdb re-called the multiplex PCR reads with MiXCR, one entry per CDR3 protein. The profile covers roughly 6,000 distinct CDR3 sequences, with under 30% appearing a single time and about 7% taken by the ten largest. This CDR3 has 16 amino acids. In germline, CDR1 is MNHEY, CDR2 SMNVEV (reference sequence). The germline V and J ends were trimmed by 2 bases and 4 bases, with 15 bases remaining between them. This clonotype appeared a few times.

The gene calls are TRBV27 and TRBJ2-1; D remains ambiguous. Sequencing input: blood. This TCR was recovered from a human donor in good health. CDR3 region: CASSLLSPFWYNEQFF. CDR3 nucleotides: TGTGCCAGCAGTTTACTTAGCCCCTTTTGGTACAATGAGCAGTTCTTC.